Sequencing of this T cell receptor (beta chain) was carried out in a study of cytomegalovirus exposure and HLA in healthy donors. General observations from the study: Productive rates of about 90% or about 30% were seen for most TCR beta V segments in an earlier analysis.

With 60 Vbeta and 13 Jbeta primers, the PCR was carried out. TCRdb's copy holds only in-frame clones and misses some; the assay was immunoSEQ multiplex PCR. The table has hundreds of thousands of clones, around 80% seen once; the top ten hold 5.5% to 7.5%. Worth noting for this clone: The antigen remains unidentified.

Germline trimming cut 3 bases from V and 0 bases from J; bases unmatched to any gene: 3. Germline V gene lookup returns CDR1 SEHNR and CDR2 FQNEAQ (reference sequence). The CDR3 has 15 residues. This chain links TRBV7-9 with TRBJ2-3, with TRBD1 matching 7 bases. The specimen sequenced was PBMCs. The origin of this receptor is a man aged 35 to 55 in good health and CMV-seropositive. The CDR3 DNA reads TGTGCCAGCAGCTTCAGGGGGTCTAGCACAGATACGCAGTATTTT. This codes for CASSFRGSSTDTQYF.